Given below is one T cell receptor beta chain in context. The sample belongs to a study of spatial heterogeneity in lung cancer. TCRdb analysed the 5' RACE reads with MiXCR anew, one entry per CDR3 protein. The data contain 15,000 or so distinct CDR3 sequences, about a fifth of them singletons. The V and J ends lost 6 bases and 0 bases respectively, with 9 bases between them. CDR1 is MNHEY, CDR2 SVGAGI, per germline. The CDR3 covers 13 residues. Indicated time point: sample taken at primary tumor resection. Tumor, nontumor lung or frozen PBMC supplied whole RNA, sequenced without sorting. Sequencing used PBMCs, obtained at surgery. The chain recombines TRBV6-5 with TRBJ2-7; D not certain. This receptor was taken from a female donor with early-stage non-small cell lung cancer. As DNA, the CDR3 is TGTGCCAGCAGCCGAACAAGCTCCTACGAGCAGTACTTC. This codes for CASSRTSSYEQYF.